The text below deals with one TCR beta chain. Its antigen is as yet unknown. CDR3 regions were amplified by Arm-PCR using iRepertoire HTBI primers to build TCR beta libraries. Original data processing: Looking across samples, the authors found some 60 TRBV and 13 to 15 TRBJ segments. TCRdb itself ran the multiplex PCR reads through MiXCR, one entry per CDR3 protein. The V and J calls reflect TCRdb's pipeline rather than the authors' work. The sample records approximately 480,000 distinct CDR3 sequences, about 17% being singletons. The entry originates in a study of regulatory T cells in long-lasting Graves disease. Time point meaning: newly diagnosed GD, antithyroid drugs for less than 3 months. PBMC RNA served as the TCR library source. Germline V CDR1 and CDR2: MNHNS, SASEGT. The CDR3 covers 14 residues. The V end lost 1 base, the J end lost 8 bases, and 12 bases lay between the germline ends. The study, taken as a whole, reports: Favoring TRBV28, TRBJ1-2 and TRBJ2-5 was a feature seen in persistent disease.

These data are also associated with another study on T cells in Graves' hyperthyroidism and ophthalmopathy. That publication notes: Ophthalmopathy was model-predicted a median roughly 6.5 months pre-onset.

This receptor was taken from a man aged 35 to 55 with Graves disease. Here the sequenced sample was peripheral blood mononuclear cells (PBMCs), taken at new diagnosis, from a patient treated with antithyroid drugs. This chain links TRBV6-1 with TRBJ1-5; no clear D. The CDR3 loop reads CASSEGTASEPQHF. The CDR3 DNA sequence: TGTGCCAGCAGTGAAGGAACAGCATCGGAGCCCCAGCATTTT.